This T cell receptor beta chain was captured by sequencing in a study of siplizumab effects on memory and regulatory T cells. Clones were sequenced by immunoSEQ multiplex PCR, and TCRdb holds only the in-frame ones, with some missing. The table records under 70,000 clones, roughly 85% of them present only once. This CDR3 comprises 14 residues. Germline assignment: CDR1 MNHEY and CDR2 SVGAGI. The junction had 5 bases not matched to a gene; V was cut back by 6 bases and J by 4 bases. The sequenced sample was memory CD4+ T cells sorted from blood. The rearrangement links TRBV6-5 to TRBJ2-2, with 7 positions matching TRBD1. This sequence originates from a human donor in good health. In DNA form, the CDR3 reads TGTGCCAGCAGCTTTAACAGGGGCACCGGGGAGCTGTTTTTT. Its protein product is CASSFNRGTGELFF.